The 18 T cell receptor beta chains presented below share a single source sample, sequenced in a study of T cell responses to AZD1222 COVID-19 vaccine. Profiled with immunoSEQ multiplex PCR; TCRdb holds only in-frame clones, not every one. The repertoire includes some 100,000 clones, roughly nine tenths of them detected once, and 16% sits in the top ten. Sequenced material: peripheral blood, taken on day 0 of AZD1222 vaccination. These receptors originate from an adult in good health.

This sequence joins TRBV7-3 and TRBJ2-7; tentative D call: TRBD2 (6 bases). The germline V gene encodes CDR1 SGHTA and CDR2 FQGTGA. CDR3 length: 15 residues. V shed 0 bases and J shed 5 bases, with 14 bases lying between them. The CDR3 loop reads CASSLTLGGPDEQYF. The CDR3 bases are TGTGCCAGCAGCTTAACGTTGGGGGGACCCGACGAGCAGTACTTC.

The CDR3 coding sequence is TGTGCCAGCAGTTTCCTTAGCGGGAGCTCCTACGAGCAGTACTTC. This sequence encodes CASSFLSGSSYEQYF. This chain uses TRBV6-5 with TRBJ2-7; 9 nucleotides match TRBD2. Germline V gene data show CDR1 as MNHEY and CDR2 as SVGAGI. Trimming took 4 bases from V and 0 from J; bases not matched to a gene: 4. CDR3 length: 15 amino acids.

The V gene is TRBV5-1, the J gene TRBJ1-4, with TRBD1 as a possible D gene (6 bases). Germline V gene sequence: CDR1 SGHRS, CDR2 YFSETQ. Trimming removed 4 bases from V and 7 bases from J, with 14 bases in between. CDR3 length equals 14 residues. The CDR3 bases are TGCGCCAGCAGCCCGGCCGGGACACTTGAAAAACTGTTTTTT. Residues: CASSPAGTLEKLFF.

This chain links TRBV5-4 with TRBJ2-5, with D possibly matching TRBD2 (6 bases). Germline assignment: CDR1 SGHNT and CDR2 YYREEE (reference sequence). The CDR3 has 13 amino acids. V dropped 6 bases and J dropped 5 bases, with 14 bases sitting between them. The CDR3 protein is CASKVERGETQYF. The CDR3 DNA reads TGTGCCAGCAAGGTGGAACGGGGGGAGACCCAGTACTTC.

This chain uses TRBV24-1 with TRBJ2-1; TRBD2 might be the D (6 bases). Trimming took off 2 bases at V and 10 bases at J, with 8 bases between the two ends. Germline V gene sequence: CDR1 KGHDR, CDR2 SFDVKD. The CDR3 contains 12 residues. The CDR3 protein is CATSDWRGEQFF. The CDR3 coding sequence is TGTGCCACCAGTGATTGGCGGGGAGAGCAGTTCTTC.

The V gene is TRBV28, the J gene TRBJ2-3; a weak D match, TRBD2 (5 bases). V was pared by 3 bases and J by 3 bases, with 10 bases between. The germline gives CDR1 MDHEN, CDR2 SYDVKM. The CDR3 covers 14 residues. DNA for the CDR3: TGTGCCAGCAGTTTTCCGGGATATACAGATACGCAGTATTTT. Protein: CASSFPGYTDTQYF.

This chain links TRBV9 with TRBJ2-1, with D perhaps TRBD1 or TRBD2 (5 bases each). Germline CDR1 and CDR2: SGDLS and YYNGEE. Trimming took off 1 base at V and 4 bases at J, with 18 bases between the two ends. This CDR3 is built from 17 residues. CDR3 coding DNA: TGTGCCAGCAGCGTAAGCCCCGGGGCTGTGGGTTACAATGAGCAGTTCTTC. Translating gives CASSVSPGAVGYNEQFF.

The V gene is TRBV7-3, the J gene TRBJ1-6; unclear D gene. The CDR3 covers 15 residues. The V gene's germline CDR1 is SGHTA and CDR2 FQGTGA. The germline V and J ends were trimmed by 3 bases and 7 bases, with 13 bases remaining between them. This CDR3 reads CASSLEGWGNSPLHF. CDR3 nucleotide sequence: TGTGCCAGCAGCTTGGAAGGGTGGGGAAATTCACCCCTCCACTTT.

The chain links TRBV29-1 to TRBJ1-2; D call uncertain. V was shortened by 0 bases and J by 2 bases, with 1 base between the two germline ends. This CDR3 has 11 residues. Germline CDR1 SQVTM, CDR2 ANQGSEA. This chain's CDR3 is CSVEENYGYTF. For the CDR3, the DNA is TGCAGCGTTGAAGAGAACTATGGCTACACCTTC.

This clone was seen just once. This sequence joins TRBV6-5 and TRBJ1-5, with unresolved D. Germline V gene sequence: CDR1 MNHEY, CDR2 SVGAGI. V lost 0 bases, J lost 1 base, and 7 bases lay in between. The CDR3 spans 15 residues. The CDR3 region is CASSYSRESNQPQHF. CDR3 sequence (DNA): TGTGCCAGCAGTTACTCCAGAGAGAGCAATCAGCCCCAGCATTTT.

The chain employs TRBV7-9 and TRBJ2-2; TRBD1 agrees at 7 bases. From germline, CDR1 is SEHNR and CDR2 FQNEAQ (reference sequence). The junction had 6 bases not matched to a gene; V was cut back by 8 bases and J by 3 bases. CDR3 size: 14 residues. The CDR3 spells CASPHRGDTGELFF. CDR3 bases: TGTGCCAGCCCCCACAGGGGCGACACCGGGGAGCTGTTTTTT. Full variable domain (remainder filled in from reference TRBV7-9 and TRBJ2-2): DTGVSQNPRHKITKRGQNVTFRCDPISEHNRLYWYRQTLGQGPEFLTYFQNEAQLEKSRLLSDRFSAERPKGSFSTLEIQRTEQGDSAMYLCASPHRGDTGELFFGEGSRLTVL.

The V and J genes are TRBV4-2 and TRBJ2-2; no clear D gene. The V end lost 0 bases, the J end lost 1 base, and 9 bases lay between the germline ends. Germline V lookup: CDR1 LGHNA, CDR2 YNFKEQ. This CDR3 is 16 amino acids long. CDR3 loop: CASSQDTLMNTGELFF. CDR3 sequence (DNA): TGTGCCAGCAGCCAAGATACACTTATGAACACCGGGGAGCTGTTTTTT.

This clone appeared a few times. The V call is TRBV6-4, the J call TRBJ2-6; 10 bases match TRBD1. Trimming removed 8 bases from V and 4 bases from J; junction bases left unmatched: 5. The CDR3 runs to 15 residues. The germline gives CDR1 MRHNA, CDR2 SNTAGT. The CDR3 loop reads CASSTGGYGANVLTF. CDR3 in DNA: TGTGCCAGCTCGACAGGGGGCTACGGGGCCAACGTCCTGACTTTC.

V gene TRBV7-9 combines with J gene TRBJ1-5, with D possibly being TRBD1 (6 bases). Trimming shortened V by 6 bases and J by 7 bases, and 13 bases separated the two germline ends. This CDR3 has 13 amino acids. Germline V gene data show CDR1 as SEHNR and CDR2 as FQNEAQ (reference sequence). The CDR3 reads CASSSGVTQPQHF. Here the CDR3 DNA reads TGTGCCAGCAGTTCAGGGGTAACCCAGCCCCAGCATTTT.

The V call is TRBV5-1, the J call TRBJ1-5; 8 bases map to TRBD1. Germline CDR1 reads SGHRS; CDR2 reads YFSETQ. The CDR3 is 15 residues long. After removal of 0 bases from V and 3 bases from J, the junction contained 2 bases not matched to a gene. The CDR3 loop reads CASSLGTGYNQPQHF. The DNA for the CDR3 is TGCGCCAGCAGCTTGGGGACAGGGTACAATCAGCCCCAGCATTTT.

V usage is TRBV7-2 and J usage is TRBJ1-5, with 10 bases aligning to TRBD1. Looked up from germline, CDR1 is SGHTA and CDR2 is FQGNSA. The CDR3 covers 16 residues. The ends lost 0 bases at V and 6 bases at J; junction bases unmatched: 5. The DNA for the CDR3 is TGTGCCAGCAGCTTAGCGACAGGGGGCGCAGGTCAGCCCCAGCATTTT. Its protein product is CASSLATGGAGQPQHF.

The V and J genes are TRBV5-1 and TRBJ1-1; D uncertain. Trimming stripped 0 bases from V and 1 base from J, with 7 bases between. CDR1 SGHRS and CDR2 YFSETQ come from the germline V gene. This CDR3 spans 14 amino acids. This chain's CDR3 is CASSLVVQNTEAFF. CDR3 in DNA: TGCGCCAGCAGCTTGGTGGTGCAGAACACTGAAGCTTTCTTT.

CDR3 bases: TGCGCCAGCAGCCAAGATCGACAGTCCTACGAGCAGTACTTC. The encoded protein is CASSQDRQSYEQYF. V gene TRBV4-1 combines with J gene TRBJ2-7; D is perhaps TRBD1 (5 bases). This CDR3 has 14 amino acids. CDR1 and CDR2 from the germline V gene are MGHRA and YSYEKL. Trimming took 0 bases from V and 1 from J, leaving 7 bases between them.